The rows below give T cell receptor beta chains drawn from one sample of a study of control samples from healthy donors and cancer patients. Sequencing was performed with immunoSEQ multiplex PCR; in TCRdb, only in-frame clones are kept and a portion is missing. The top ten clones hold around 15% of a sample with over 150,000 clones, around 94% of them seen once. Sequencing was carried out using PBMCs. The receptors shown here come from a man in his fifties or sixties with colorectal cancer. Both conserved end residues are part of each CDR3. A D gene is named only where the DNA matches it firmly. Size values are once, few and many counts, or a class for expanded clones, and some rows have none.

CDR3	DNA	J	V	D	size
CAWRTSGRYYGYTF	TGTGCCTGGCGGACGTCGGGGAGGTACTATGGCTACACCTTC	TRBJ1-2	TRBV30	NA	NA
CASSFTSGQETQYF	TGTGCCAGCAGCTTTACTAGCGGACAAGAGACCCAGTACTTC	TRBJ2-5	TRBV7-2	TRBD2	NA
CASSQGQGSEKLFF	TGTGCCAGCAGCCAGGGACAGGGTTCCGAAAAACTGTTTTTT	TRBJ1-4	TRBV7-9	TRBD1	NA
CASSLDGTTGETQYF	TGTGCCAGCAGCTTAGACGGGACCACAGGAGAGACCCAGTACTTC	TRBJ2-5	TRBV11-2	NA	NA
CASSLWYEGRSYNEQFF	TGTGCCAGCAGTTTATGGTATGAGGGTCGGTCCTACAATGAGCAGTTCTTC	TRBJ2-1	TRBV27	NA	NA
CASSLAPGLYGYTF	TGTGCCAGCAGCTTGGCCCCGGGTCTATATGGCTACACCTTC	TRBJ1-2	TRBV11-3	NA	NA
CASSAQVLDEQYF	TGTGCCAGCAGTGCCCAAGTGTTAGACGAGCAGTACTTC	TRBJ2-7	TRBV12-3/TRBV12-4	NA	NA
CASSYDGPYEQYF	TGTGCCAGCAGTTACGACGGTCCCTACGAGCAGTACTTC	TRBJ2-7	TRBV6-2/TRBV6-3	NA	NA
CASSQGNGNTIYF	TGTGCCAGCAGCCAAGGAAATGGAAACACCATATATTTT	TRBJ1-3	TRBV3-1/TRBV3-2	NA	once
CASSTGGYAQGSSGNTIYF	TGTGCCAGCAGTACGGGGGGCTATGCGCAGGGAAGCTCTGGAAACACCATATATTTT	TRBJ1-3	TRBV6-2/TRBV6-3	NA	NA
CASSQDRFQELTDTQYF	TGTGCCAGCAGCCAAGATCGATTTCAAGAATTAACAGATACGCAGTATTTT	TRBJ2-3	TRBV3-1/TRBV3-2	NA	NA
CSVGGPGGTEAFF	TGCAGCGTTGGGGGTCCCGGAGGGACTGAAGCTTTCTTT	TRBJ1-1	TRBV29-1	NA	NA
CASSLGNRVSSTDTQYF	TGTGCCAGCAGCTTAGGCAACAGGGTATCTAGCACAGATACGCAGTATTTT	TRBJ2-3	TRBV7-9	NA	NA
CASSLDSGGQPQHF	TGTGCCAGCAGCTTAGACTCAGGGGGTCAGCCCCAGCATTTT	TRBJ1-5	TRBV11-2	TRBD1	NA
CASSFPRDRAGTGELFF	TGTGCCAGCAGTTTCCCTCGGGACAGGGCGGGCACCGGGGAGCTGTTTTTT	TRBJ2-2	TRBV28	TRBD1	few
CASSIQDRNSPLHF	TGTGCCAGTAGTATTCAGGACCGCAATTCACCCCTCCACTTT	TRBJ1-6	TRBV19	NA	NA
CASSSGDRSGTQYF	TGTGCCAGCAGCTCGGGCGACAGGAGTGGCACCCAGTACTTC	TRBJ2-5	TRBV5-5	NA	NA
CASSSSGTGGETQYF	TGTGCCAGCAGCTCCTCCGGGACAGGGGGAGAGACCCAGTACTTC	TRBJ2-5	TRBV7-9	TRBD1	NA
CASSSGQLGGNTIYF	TGTGCCAGCAGCTCGGGACAGCTGGGGGGAAACACCATATATTTT	TRBJ1-3	TRBV7-9	TRBD1	NA
CASSLVLRTGAGELFF	TGTGCCAGCAGCTTGGTTCTTAGGACGGGGGCCGGGGAGCTGTTTTTT	TRBJ2-2	TRBV5-8	NA	NA
CASSVSGNSNQPQHF	TGTGCCAGCAGCGTAAGTGGAAATAGCAATCAGCCCCAGCATTTT	TRBJ1-5	TRBV9	NA	NA
CASSQGWTEAFF	TGTGCCAGCAGTCAGGGGTGGACTGAAGCTTTCTTT	TRBJ1-1	TRBV12-3/TRBV12-4	NA	NA
CASSSAGGNTGELFF	TGTGCCAGCAGTTCGGCAGGGGGGAACACCGGGGAGCTGTTTTTT	TRBJ2-2	TRBV28	TRBD1	once
CASSQQGGFGYTF	TGTGCCAGCAGCCAACAGGGGGGCTTTGGCTACACCTTC	TRBJ1-2	TRBV11-1	TRBD1	few
CASSWTRLVDEQFF	TGTGCCAGCAGTTGGACCCGACTAGTCGATGAGCAGTTCTTC	TRBJ2-1	TRBV27	NA	NA
CASSSWDRGIAQYF	TGTGCCAGCAGCTCCTGGGACAGGGGGATTGCCCAGTACTTC	TRBJ2-5	TRBV7-9	TRBD1	NA
CASSLRQGHNEQFF	TGTGCCAGCAGTTTAAGACAGGGTCACAATGAGCAGTTCTTC	TRBJ2-1	TRBV27	TRBD1	NA
CASTWGDPPRTQYF	TGTGCCAGTACTTGGGGGGACCCACCACGGACCCAGTACTTC	TRBJ2-5	TRBV7-9	NA	NA
CAISETENQPQHF	TGTGCCATCAGTGAGACGGAGAATCAGCCCCAGCATTTT	TRBJ1-5	TRBV10-3	NA	once
CASSASGSTDTQYF	TGCGCCAGCAGCGCTAGCGGTAGCACAGATACGCAGTATTTT	TRBJ2-3	TRBV5-1	TRBD2	NA
CASSWTSPGELFF	TGTGCCAGCAGCTGGACTAGCCCCGGGGAGCTGTTTTTT	TRBJ2-2	TRBV7-9	TRBD2	once
CASSANRIQRGGEKLFF	TGTGCCAGCTCAGCGAATAGGATACAGAGGGGAGGAGAAAAACTGTTTTTT	TRBJ1-4	TRBV18	NA	NA
CASSRTSGGASEQYF	TGTGCCAGCAGCCGTACTAGCGGGGGGGCTAGCGAGCAGTACTTC	TRBJ2-7	TRBV3-1/TRBV3-2	TRBD2	NA
CASSFEDTNEQFF	TGTGCCAGCAGCTTCGAGGACACCAATGAGCAGTTCTTC	TRBJ2-1	TRBV5-4	NA	NA